This T cell receptor (beta chain) appears in the sequencing data of a study of blood T cells in healthy people across ages (dated by TCRdb to between 2014 and 2017). For context, the study as a whole: In model experiments, template switching captured about one uniquely barcoded TCR beta cDNA molecule for every two T cells. Four age groups were formed from the donors: young (average approximately 15 years), middle-aged (around 40), aged (about 68) and long-lived (around 80). To avoid experimental bias, donors of different ages were spread randomly across the sequencing lanes. Using deep sequencing normalized with unique cDNA molecular identifiers, the study measured how TCR beta repertoire diversity changes with age. Using the same blood draw, the study looked at two additional independent replicas of 1 million unique cDNA reads for two donors, one aged 18 to 30 and the other aged 80 or older. Study-wide conclusions, independent of this receptor: Because profiling used bulk unsorted PBMCs, naive and antigen-experienced compartments could not be compared conclusively. Donor CMV infection status was unknown, potentially confounding age-related changes in expanded clonotypes. Estimates of total diversity from one million sequenced T cells were regarded as lower bounds and underestimates. The long-lived group showed more naive CD4+ T cells, fewer expanded clones and increased TCR diversity than the aged group, suggesting age selection. A strong correlation was found between observed TCR beta diversity and the percentage of naive T cells measured by flow cytometry. As age increased, observed TCR beta diversity per million T cells dropped in a roughly linear way, and a significant reduction was already evident by age about 36.

The CDR3, from cysteine to phenylalanine, totals 20 residues. Only the CDR3 DNA stays, 60 bases, in frame from base 1. The V end gives up 1 base and the J end 0 bases, leaving 15 bases in the junction not matched to a gene. From the germline V gene, CDR1 is MDHEN and CDR2 is SYDVKM. About this clonotype: Its binding antigen is unknown. Base qualities are not at hand, and no much larger clone is one base apart.

The library was produced with 5' RACE. Sequencing was carried out with an Illumina HiSeq 2500. A second about 7 to 12 cycle PCR used a sample-barcoded 5' primer and a J-beta primer mix. A template-switch 5' adaptor carrying 12 random nucleotides introduced a unique molecular identifier onto each TCR beta cDNA molecule. Each sample yielded at least 3 million CDR3-containing paired-end reads. First-strand cDNA was synthesized from all RNA with the Mint cDNA synthesis kit, primed by a TRBC-specific oligonucleotide. After uracil-DNA glycosylase treatment, a first 18-cycle PCR used universal primers M1SS and BC2_uni_R on all cDNA. The original methods were these. For normalization, 1 million high-quality reads, each with a distinct molecular identifier, were randomly selected from each sample. Reads sharing molecular identifiers were discarded rather than binned into consensus sequences. MiTCR, set to a Q25 quality threshold and the strictest error-elimination algorithm, was used for CDR3 identification, clonotype clustering and error correction. A nonparametric unseen species model using Euler transformation provided a lower-bound estimate of total TCR beta diversity. TCRdb reprocessing: public reads trimmed at Q25 with fastp, clones called with MiXCR, in-frame beta chains kept. Rows are unified per CDR3 protein, each entry keeping the most common DNA and genes. TCRdb's processing, not the authors', yielded these V and J calls. Counted in this sample were approximately 1,100,000 distinct CDR3 sequences; 35% to 50% of them appeared once. The leading ten clones occupy 18% of the sample.

The roughly 37 donors, aged about 6 to 90 years, were systemically healthy Caucasian individuals from Russia. Each donor gave 9.5 to 10 milliliters of peripheral blood, drawn into EDTA-treated Vacutainer tubes. Ficoll-Paque density-gradient centrifugation was used to isolate PBMCs, with at least 6 million obtained per sample. Trizol reagent was used to extract total RNA from the PBMCs, yielding at least 6 micrograms per sample. For every donor, an aliquot of PBMCs went through flow cytometry to measure the percentages of naive CD45RAhigh/CD27high T cells. The chain joins TRBV28 to TRBJ2-1; 7 middle bases align to TRBD1. Sequencing was carried out using blood. The clonotype comes from a woman aged 55-69 years in good health. The nucleotides are TGTGCCAGCAGTTTATCAAATGGCGAAGGACAGGCTTACTCCTACAATGAGCAGTTCTTC. Its translation is CASSLSNGEGQAYSYNEQFF.